This passage covers 28 T cell receptor beta chains from one sample sequenced in a study of T cells in Graves' hyperthyroidism and ophthalmopathy. TCR beta CDR3 regions were amplified from RNA. The HTBI primer set served for first-round RT-PCR of the TCR CDR3. TCRdb reanalysed the multiplex PCR reads using MiXCR and keeps one entry per CDR3 protein. The table includes around 520,000 distinct CDR3 sequences, around an eighth detected once. The specimen was blood. Receptors originate from a woman aged 18-29 years with Graves' hyperthyroidism.

This clonotype was seen repeatedly, ten times or more. V usage is TRBV7-8 and J usage is TRBJ1-1; 8 positions match TRBD1. The CDR3 contains 14 residues. V lost 5 bases to trimming and J lost 4 bases; unmatched junction nucleotides: 6. Germline CDR1 SGHVS, CDR2 FQNEAQ. CDR3 residues: CASSRDRTATEAFF. CDR3 nucleotides: TGTGCCAGCAGCAGGGACAGGACGGCCACTGAAGCTTTCTTT.

This clonotype was detected many times. The gene calls are TRBV12-3 or TRBV12-4 and TRBJ2-1, with 10 bases identical to TRBD2. The trim removed 5 bases at V and 8 bases at J, leaving 6 bases unmatched. The CDR3 contains 14 residues. The CDR3 DNA sequence: TGTGCCAGCAGTACTAGCGGGGCAGGGGATGAGCAGTTCTTC. It yields the protein CASSTSGAGDEQFF.

This clonotype occurred many times. The rearrangement joins TRBV2 to TRBJ2-1; 10 positions agree with TRBD2. The CDR3 is 15 residues long. The germline V gene encodes CDR1 SNHLY and CDR2 FYNNEI. The J segment lost 9 bases and the V segment lost 4 bases, leaving 9 bases of the junction unmatched. CDR3 sequence (DNA): TGTGCCAGCAGTGTTGGGCTAGCGGGAGAAAGTGAGCAGTTCTTC. This translates into CASSVGLAGESEQFF.

This clonotype was seen repeatedly, ten times or more. The chain combines TRBV11-3 with TRBJ1-3; D ambiguous. Trimming pared 3 bases from V and 0 bases from J, leaving 18 bases between. Germline loops: CDR1 SGHNT, CDR2 YENEEA. The CDR3 length is 18 residues. CDR3 protein: CASSLGRRDIHSGNTIYF. In nucleotides, the CDR3 is TGTGCCAGCAGCTTGGGCAGGAGGGATATCCACTCTGGAAACACCATATATTTT.

This clonotype showed up just a few times. The rearrangement links TRBV20-1 to TRBJ2-1, with a tentative D call TRBD2 (5 bases). With 0 bases removed from V and 0 bases from J, the gap between germline ends came to 15 bases. The germline gives CDR1 DFQATT, CDR2 SNEGSKA (reference sequence). The CDR3 is 17 amino acids. The CDR3 sequence is CSARDHKRTSSYNEQFF. In DNA, the CDR3 is TGCAGTGCTAGAGATCATAAGCGTACTAGCTCCTACAATGAGCAGTTCTTC.

V usage is TRBV30 and J usage is TRBJ1-2; possible D gene TRBD1, 5 bases. The CDR3 spans 13 residues. Trimming pared 1 base from V and 7 bases from J, leaving 13 bases between. Germline CDR1 and CDR2: GTSNPN and SVGIG (reference sequence). The CDR3 sequence is CAWSATSGTGYTF. The DNA for the CDR3 is TGTGCCTGGAGTGCCACCTCAGGGACTGGCTACACCTTC.

Many counts were recorded for this clonotype. This chain joins TRBV12-3 or TRBV12-4 and TRBJ1-1; D gene ambiguous. Trimming left V 7 bases short and J 5 bases short, with 14 bases between. The CDR3 is made up of 13 amino acids. The CDR3 is CASTPGVWTEAFF. The CDR3 region has the DNA TGTGCCAGCACTCCCGGGGTGTGGACTGAAGCTTTCTTT.

This clonotype was recorded many times. V is TRBV2 and J is TRBJ2-7; 7 bases align to TRBD1. This CDR3 is 14 amino acids long. In germline, CDR1 is SNHLY, CDR2 FYNNEI. After removal of 6 bases from V and 3 bases from J, the junction contained 8 bases not matched to a gene. The CDR3 spells CASRERDRHYEQYV. The CDR3, as DNA: TGTGCCAGCAGGGAAAGGGACAGACACTACGAGCAGTACGTC.

This clonotype was counted at least ten times. V is TRBV12-3 or TRBV12-4 and J is TRBJ1-1; possibly TRBD1 for D (6 bases). The length of the CDR3 is 14 residues. V lost 5 bases to trimming and J lost 4 bases, with 14 bases between them. CDR3 residues: CASSGQQGITEAFF. CDR3 nucleotide sequence: TGTGCCAGCAGTGGTCAACAGGGTATCACTGAAGCTTTCTTT.

This clonotype was observed many times. The V and J genes are TRBV20-1 and TRBJ2-5; tentative D call: TRBD1 (7 bases). Germline CDR1 and CDR2: DFQATT and SNEGSKA (reference sequence). This CDR3 region has 13 residues. The V and J ends lost 6 bases and 6 bases respectively, with 17 bases between them. CDR3 residues: CSATRGDRKTQYF. The CDR3 DNA follows: TGCAGTGCCACCAGGGGGGATAGGAAGACCCAGTACTTC.

This clonotype was counted many times. The genes are TRBV5-1 and TRBJ2-3; TRBD2 might be the D (6 bases). Trimming removed 6 bases from V and 2 bases from J, with 13 bases in between. CDR3 length equals 14 residues. Per germline, CDR1 SGHRS and CDR2 YFSETQ. The CDR3 DNA reads as TGCGCCAGCACGGAGGGCGCCTCCACAGATACGCAGTATTTT. This encodes CASTEGASTDTQYF.

The V call is TRBV7-6, the J call TRBJ2-1; possibly TRBD2 for D (8 bases). Trimming shortened V by 2 bases and J by 12 bases, and 17 bases separated the two germline ends. The CDR3 is 14 residues long. In germline, CDR1 is SGHVS, CDR2 FNYEAQ. The CDR3 protein is CASSLFYRGLGQFF. CDR3 sequence (DNA): TGTGCCAGCAGCTTATTTTACAGGGGACTAGGGCAGTTCTTC.

The sample holds many counts of this clonotype. This chain connects TRBV19 to TRBJ2-3; TRBD2 agrees at 9 bases. The CDR3 length is 13 residues. CDR1 is LNHDA and CDR2 is SQIVND in the germline V gene (reference sequence). Trimming at V came to 10 bases and at J to 5 bases, leaving 7 bases not matched to a gene. CDR3 loop: CATRPLAGDTQYF. The CDR3 bases are TGTGCCACCCGCCCACTAGCGGGAGATACGCAGTATTTT. Drawing the rest from reference TRBV19 and TRBJ2-3, the complete variable domain is DGGITQSPKYLFRKEGQNVTLSCEQNLNHDAMYWYRQDPGQGLRLIYYSQIVNDFQKGDIAEGYSVSREKKESFPLTVTSAQKNPTAFYLCATRPLAGDTQYFGPGTRLTVL.

In its sample, this clonotype was seen many times. The chain employs TRBV6-1 and TRBJ2-1; TRBD1 agrees at 7 bases. Germline V CDR1 and CDR2: MNHNS, SASEGT. The V gene end was trimmed by 10 bases and the J gene end by 8 bases; junction bases not matched to a gene: 11. There are 13 residues in the CDR3. CDR3 DNA sequence: TGTGCCATTTTGAACAGGGGTATCTATGAGCAGTTCTTC. It encodes CAILNRGIYEQFF.

This rearrangement joins TRBV4-1 to TRBJ1-5; tentative D call: TRBD1 (5 bases). Germline CDR1 and CDR2: MGHRA and YSYEKL. V dropped 0 bases and J dropped 4 bases, with 10 bases sitting between them. CDR3 length: 15 amino acids. CDR3 sequence reads: CASSQDTQANQPQHF. Here the CDR3 DNA reads TGCGCCAGCAGCCAAGATACACAGGCAAATCAGCCCCAGCATTTT.

The chain employs TRBV2 and TRBJ2-1; 7 bases map to TRBD1. J was trimmed by 2 bases and V by 7 bases; bases with no gene match: 11. Germline V gene lookup returns CDR1 SNHLY and CDR2 FYNNEI. The CDR3 covers 16 residues. The CDR3 region is CASTSAPGTAYNEQFF. CDR3 nucleotides: TGTGCCAGCACCTCAGCCCCCGGGACAGCCTACAATGAGCAGTTCTTC.

The V gene is TRBV12-3 or TRBV12-4, the J gene TRBJ1-2; no clear D. With 6 bases removed from V and 3 bases from J, the gap between germline ends came to 17 bases. The CDR3 is made up of 15 amino acids. The CDR3 here is CASSHLSRLYYGYTF. The CDR3 nucleotides are TGTGCCAGCAGCCATTTATCGCGTCTATACTATGGCTACACCTTC.

This clonotype is labeled medium-sized. The J gene is TRBJ1-1, the V gene TRBV12-3 or TRBV12-4, with D unresolved. The CDR3 sequence is 15 residues long. V dropped 2 bases and J dropped 1 base, with 11 bases sitting between them. The CDR3 DNA reads TGTGCCAGCAGTTTAAGATTGGCAGGGAACACTGAAGCTTTCTTT. Its translation: CASSLRLAGNTEAFF.

The V gene is TRBV14, the J gene TRBJ2-3; D not resolved. V was pared by 3 bases and J by 3 bases, with 13 bases between. The CDR3 length is 15 residues. Germline V gene data show CDR1 as SGHDN and CDR2 as FVKESK. In DNA, the CDR3 is TGTGCCAGCAGCCACCGGTGGTTTGAAACAGATACGCAGTATTTT. Protein: CASSHRWFETDTQYF.

This clonotype has a handful of counts. The V call is TRBV11-3, the J call TRBJ2-2; possibly TRBD2 for D (5 bases). V was clipped by 3 bases and J by 2 bases, with 10 bases between them. The CDR3 is 15 residues long. Germline V gene data show CDR1 as SGHNT and CDR2 as YENEEA. CDR3 coding DNA: TGTGCCAGCAGCTTTGAGGGCCGAAACACCGGGGAGCTGTTTTTT. It translates to CASSFEGRNTGELFF.

Details on this clonotype: Germline and junction disagree at one end, which may indicate a read error. The chain carries TRBV6-1 and TRBJ2-6; TRBD1 might be the D (6 bases). The CDR3 is 15 amino acids. From germline, CDR1 is MNHNS and CDR2 SASEGT. The CDR3 DNA reads TGTGCCAGCAGAAAACAGGGCTCTGGGGCCAACGTCATGACTTTC. This gives the protein CASRKQGSGANVMTF.

This clonotype showed up many times. J is TRBJ2-3 and V is TRBV24-1; possible D gene TRBD2, 6 bases. Trimming stripped 5 bases from V and 6 bases from J, with 17 bases between. CDR3 length: 15 residues. CDR1 and CDR2 from the germline V gene are KGHDR and SFDVKD. Here the CDR3 reads CATSVSGTLGDTQYF. CDR3 nucleotide sequence: TGTGCCACCAGTGTTTCCGGGACTCTGGGCGATACGCAGTATTTT.

Many counts were recorded for this clonotype. At one boundary the junction diverges from the germline segment, which might be a read error. This chain connects TRBV11-3 to TRBJ1-4; tentatively, D is TRBD1 (6 bases). The CDR3 is 15 amino acids. CDR1 and CDR2 (germline): SGHNT, YENEEA. CDR3 in amino acids: CASRLDGGTNEKLFF. The CDR3 DNA sequence: TGTGCCAGCAGATTAGATGGGGGCACTAATGAAAAACTGTTTTTT.

This sequence joins TRBV3-1 and TRBJ1-6; D unresolved. CDR1 and CDR2 from the germline V gene are LGHDT and YNNKEL (reference sequence). V was shortened by 1 base and J by 7 bases, with 11 bases between the two germline ends. The CDR3 is 15 amino acids. Here the CDR3 reads CASSQVGVSNSPLHF. CDR3 in DNA: TGTGCCAGCAGCCAAGTTGGAGTCTCAAATTCACCCCTCCACTTT. The whole variable domain, remainder taken from reference TRBV3-1 and TRBJ1-6, is DTAVSQTPKYLVTQMGNDKSIKCEQNLGHDTMYWYKQDSKKFLKIMFSYNNKELIINETVPNRFSPKSPDKAHLNLHINSLELGDSAVYFCASSQVGVSNSPLHFGNGTRLTVT.

The chain has TRBV5-1 and TRBJ2-1; no clear D. This CDR3 has 15 amino acids. Looked up from germline, CDR1 is SGHRS and CDR2 is YFSETQ. Trimming pared 1 base from V and 5 bases from J, leaving 13 bases between. The CDR3 sequence: CASSLRVGANNEQFF. The CDR3 DNA reads as TGCGCCAGCAGCTTGAGGGTCGGAGCTAACAATGAGCAGTTCTTC. The complete variable domain, with remaining parts taken from reference TRBV5-1 and TRBJ2-1, reads KAGVTQTPRYLIKTRGQQVTLSCSPISGHRSVSWYQQTPGQGLQFLFEYFSETQRNKGNFPGRFSGRQFSNSRSEMNVSTLELGDSALYLCASSLRVGANNEQFFGPGTRLTVL.

The sample holds many counts of this clonotype. The chain combines TRBV20-1 with TRBJ1-1; D is unclear. The CDR3 length is 12 residues. Germline CDR1 and CDR2: DFQATT and SNEGSKA (reference sequence). Trimming left V 3 bases short and J 8 bases short, with 13 bases between. CDR3 loop: CSASRRWTEAFF. The CDR3 coding sequence is TGCAGTGCTAGCCGTCGTTGGACCGAAGCTTTCTTT.

The chain uses TRBV5-4 and TRBJ1-3; the match to TRBD1 covers 8 bases. CDR3 length: 15 residues. Germline V gene data show CDR1 as SGHNT and CDR2 as YYREEE (reference sequence). J lost 4 bases, V lost 4 bases, and 7 bases had no gene match. DNA for the CDR3: TGTGCCAGCAGCCTGGACAGGGCCAAAGGAAACACCATATATTTT. Protein: CASSLDRAKGNTIYF.

This clonotype was observed a few times. The chain combines TRBV28 with TRBJ2-7; no definite D call. V shed 6 bases and J shed 5 bases, with 14 bases lying between them. The CDR3 consists of 13 residues. Germline V gives CDR1 MDHEN, CDR2 SYDVKM. CDR3 sequence (DNA): TGTGCCAGCAGCGGCACAGTTTCCCACGAGCAGTACGTC. It yields the protein CASSGTVSHEQYV.